A single T cell receptor beta chain is shown here with its context. The antigen it recognizes is unknown. There are no base qualities to consult, and no much larger clone falls within one base. The data were obtained in a study of technical replicates of blood from several donors (dated by TCRdb to about 2017). From the cysteine through the phenylalanine, the CDR3 covers 12 amino acids. Left in the record is the CDR3 DNA by itself, 36 bases read in frame from the first base. V loses 0 bases of germline sequence and J loses 5 bases, and the interval between the two ends is 5 bases. CDR1 MNHEY and CDR2 SVGAGI were looked up in the germline V gene. Library prep was done by the immunoSEQ multiplex PCR assay. TCRdb obtained this table from immuneACCESS and retained in-frame rearrangements with V and J assigned. These tables miss some clones; where compared with another copy, unresolved V genes account for less than half of the shortfall, and the remainder is unexplained. Across this sample there are 55,000 to 65,000 clones, with 80% to 90% seen only once. The ten top clones hold approximately 5.4% of the sample.

The rearranged chain carries TRBV6-5 and TRBJ2-7; matching of 5 bases hints at TRBD2 as the D gene. Sequencing was carried out using PBMCs. The sequence derives from a human donor in good health. Some clones in this sample may be carry-over from other donors' samples. The CDR3 amino acid sequence is: CASSYSRDEQYF. The nucleotides read TGTGCCAGCAGTTACTCGAGGGACGAGCAGTACTTC.